This TCR beta chain was observed in a study of control samples from healthy donors and cancer patients. CDR1 is GTSNPN, CDR2 SVGIG, per germline (reference sequence). This CDR3 region has 13 residues. V was shortened by 4 bases and J by 4 bases, with 10 bases between the two germline ends. Assay used: immunoSEQ multiplex PCR; TCRdb lists only in-frame clones, some missing. The sample records 75,000 to 90,000 clones, roughly nine tenths being singletons. Sample: PBMCs. The V gene is TRBV30, the J gene TRBJ1-4; D remains ambiguous. The clonotype comes from a woman in her fifties or sixties with colorectal cancer. The CDR3 nucleotides are TGTGCCTGGACCGGGTCCCGTAATGAAAAACTGTTTTTT. The encoded protein is CAWTGSRNEKLFF.